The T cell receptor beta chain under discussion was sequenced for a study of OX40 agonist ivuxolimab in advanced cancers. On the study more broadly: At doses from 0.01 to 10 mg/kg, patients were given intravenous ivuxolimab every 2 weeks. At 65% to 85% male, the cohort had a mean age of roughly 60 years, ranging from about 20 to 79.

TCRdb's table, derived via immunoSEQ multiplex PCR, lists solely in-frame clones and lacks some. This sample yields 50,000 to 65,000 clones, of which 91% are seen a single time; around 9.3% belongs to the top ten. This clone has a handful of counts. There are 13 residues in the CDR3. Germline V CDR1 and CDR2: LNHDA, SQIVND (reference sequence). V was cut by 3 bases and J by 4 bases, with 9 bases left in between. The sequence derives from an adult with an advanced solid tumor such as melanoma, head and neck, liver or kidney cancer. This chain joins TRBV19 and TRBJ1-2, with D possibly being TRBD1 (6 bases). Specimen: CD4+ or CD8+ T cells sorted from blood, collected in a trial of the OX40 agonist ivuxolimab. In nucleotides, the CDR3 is TGTGCCAGTAGTATTGGACAGACCTATGGCTACACCTTC. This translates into CASSIGQTYGYTF.